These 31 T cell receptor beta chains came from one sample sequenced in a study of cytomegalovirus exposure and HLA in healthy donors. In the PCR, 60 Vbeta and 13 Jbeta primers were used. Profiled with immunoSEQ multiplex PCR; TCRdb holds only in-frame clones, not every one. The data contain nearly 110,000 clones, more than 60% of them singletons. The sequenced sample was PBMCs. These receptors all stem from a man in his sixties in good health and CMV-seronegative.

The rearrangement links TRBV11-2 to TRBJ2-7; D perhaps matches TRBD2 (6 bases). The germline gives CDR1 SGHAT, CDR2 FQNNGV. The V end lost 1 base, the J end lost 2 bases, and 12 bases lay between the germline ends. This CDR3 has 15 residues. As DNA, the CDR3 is TGTGCCAGCAGCTTAGTTGGAGGGCAGACCTACGAGCAGTACTTC. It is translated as CASSLVGGQTYEQYF.

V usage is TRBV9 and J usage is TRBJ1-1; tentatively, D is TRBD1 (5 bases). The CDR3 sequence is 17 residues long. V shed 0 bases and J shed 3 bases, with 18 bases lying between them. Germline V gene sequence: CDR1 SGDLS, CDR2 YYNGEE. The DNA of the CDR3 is TGTGCCAGCAGCGTAGGAGAGGTTCCGGGGGTCTACACTGAAGCTTTCTTT. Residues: CASSVGEVPGVYTEAFF.

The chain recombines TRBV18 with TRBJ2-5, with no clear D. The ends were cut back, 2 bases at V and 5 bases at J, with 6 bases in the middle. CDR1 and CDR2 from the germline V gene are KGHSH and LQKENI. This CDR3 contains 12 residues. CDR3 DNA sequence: TGTGCCAGCTCACCAGAAGAGGAGACCCAGTACTTC. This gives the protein CASSPEEETQYF.

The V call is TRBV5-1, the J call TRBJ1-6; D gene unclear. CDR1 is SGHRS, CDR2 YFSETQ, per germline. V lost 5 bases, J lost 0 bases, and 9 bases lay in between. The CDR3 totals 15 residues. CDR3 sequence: CASSQKTSYNSPLHF. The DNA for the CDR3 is TGCGCCAGCAGTCAGAAAACCTCCTATAATTCACCCCTCCACTTT.

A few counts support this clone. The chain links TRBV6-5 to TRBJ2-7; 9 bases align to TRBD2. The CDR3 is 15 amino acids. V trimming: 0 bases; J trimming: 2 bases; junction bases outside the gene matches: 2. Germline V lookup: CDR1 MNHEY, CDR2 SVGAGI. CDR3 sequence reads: CASSYSRTSAYEQYF. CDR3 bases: TGTGCCAGCAGTTACTCTCGGACTAGCGCCTACGAGCAGTACTTC.

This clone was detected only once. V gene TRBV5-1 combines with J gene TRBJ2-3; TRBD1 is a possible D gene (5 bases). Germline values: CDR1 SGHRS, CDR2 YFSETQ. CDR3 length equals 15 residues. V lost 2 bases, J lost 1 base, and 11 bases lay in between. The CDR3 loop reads CASSLQGVGTDTQYF. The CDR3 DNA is TGCGCCAGCAGCTTACAAGGGGTTGGCACAGATACGCAGTATTTT. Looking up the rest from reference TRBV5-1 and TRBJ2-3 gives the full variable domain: KAGVTQTPRYLIKTRGQQVTLSCSPISGHRSVSWYQQTPGQGLQFLFEYFSETQRNKGNFPGRFSGRQFSNSRSEMNVSTLELGDSALYLCASSLQGVGTDTQYFGPGTRLTVL.

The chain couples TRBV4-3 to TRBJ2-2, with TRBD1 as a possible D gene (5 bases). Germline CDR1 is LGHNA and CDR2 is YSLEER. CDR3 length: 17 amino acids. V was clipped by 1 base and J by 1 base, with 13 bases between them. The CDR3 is CASSQVWSQGNTGELFF. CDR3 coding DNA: TGCGCCAGCAGCCAAGTTTGGTCCCAGGGGAACACCGGGGAGCTGTTTTTT.

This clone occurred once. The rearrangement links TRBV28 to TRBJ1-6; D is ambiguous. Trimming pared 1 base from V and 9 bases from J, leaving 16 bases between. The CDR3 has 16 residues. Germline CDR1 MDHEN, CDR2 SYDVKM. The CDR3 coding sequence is TGTGCCAGCAGTTTATACCGGGCGGGGTCTGGTTCACCCCTCCACTTT. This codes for CASSLYRAGSGSPLHF.

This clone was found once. The CDR3 region is CASSPGTGVSNQPQHF. As DNA, the CDR3 is TGTGCCAGCTCACCGGGGACAGGGGTTAGCAATCAGCCCCAGCATTTT. The V and J genes are TRBV18 and TRBJ1-5; TRBD1 aligns across 10 bases. In germline, CDR1 is KGHSH, CDR2 LQKENI. V lost 3 bases and J lost 0; bases outside the gene matches: 2. CDR3 length: 16 residues.

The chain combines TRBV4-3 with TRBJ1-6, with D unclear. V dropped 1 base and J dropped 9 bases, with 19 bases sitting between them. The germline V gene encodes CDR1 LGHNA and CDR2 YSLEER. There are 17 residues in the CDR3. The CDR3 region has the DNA TGCGCCAGCAGCCAAGGGGGAGGGAGCAGCCTTTTTTCACCCCTCCACTTT. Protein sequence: CASSQGGGSSLFSPLHF.

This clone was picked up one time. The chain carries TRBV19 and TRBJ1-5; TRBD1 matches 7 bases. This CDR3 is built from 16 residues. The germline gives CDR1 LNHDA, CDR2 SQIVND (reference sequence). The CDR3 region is CVHTGQSYNSNQPQHF. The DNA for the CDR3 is TGTGTTCACACGGGACAGTCATATAATAGCAATCAGCCCCAGCATTTT. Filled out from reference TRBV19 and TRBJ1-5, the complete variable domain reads DGGITQSPKYLFRKEGQNVTLSCEQNLNHDAMYWYRQDPGQGLRLIYYSQIVNDFQKGDIAEGYSVSREKKESFPLTVTSAQKNPTAFYLCVHTGQSYNSNQPQHFGDGTRLSIL.

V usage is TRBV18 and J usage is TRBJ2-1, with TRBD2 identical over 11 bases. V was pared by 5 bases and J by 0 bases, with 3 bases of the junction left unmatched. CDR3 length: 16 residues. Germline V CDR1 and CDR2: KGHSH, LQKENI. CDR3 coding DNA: TGTGCCAGCTCAACACTAGCGGGGGCCTCCTACAATGAGCAGTTCTTC. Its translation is CASSTLAGASYNEQFF. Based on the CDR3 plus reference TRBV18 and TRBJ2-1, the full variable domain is NAGVMQNPRHLVRRRGQEARLRCSPMKGHSHVYWYRQLPEEGLKFMVYLQKENIIDESGMPKERFSAEFPKEGPSILRIQQVVRGDSAAYFCASSTLAGASYNEQFFGPGTRLTVL.

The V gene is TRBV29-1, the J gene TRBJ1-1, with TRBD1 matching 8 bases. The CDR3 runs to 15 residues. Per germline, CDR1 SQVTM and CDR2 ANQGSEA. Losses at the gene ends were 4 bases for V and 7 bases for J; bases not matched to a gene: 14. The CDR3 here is CSVAGGEEGHSEAFF. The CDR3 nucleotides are TGCAGCGTTGCAGGGGGCGAAGAAGGGCATAGTGAAGCTTTCTTT.

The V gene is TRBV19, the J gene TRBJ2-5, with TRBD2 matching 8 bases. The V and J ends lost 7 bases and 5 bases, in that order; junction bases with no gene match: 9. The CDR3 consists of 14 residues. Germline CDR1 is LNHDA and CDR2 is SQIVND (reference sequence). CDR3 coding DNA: TGTGCCAGTAAGGGAGCGGGGGCCGCGGAGACCCAGTACTTC. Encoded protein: CASKGAGAAETQYF.

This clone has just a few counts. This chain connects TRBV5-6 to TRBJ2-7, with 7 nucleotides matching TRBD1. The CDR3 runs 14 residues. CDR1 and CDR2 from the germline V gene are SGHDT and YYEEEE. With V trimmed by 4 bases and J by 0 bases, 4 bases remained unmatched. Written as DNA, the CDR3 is TGTGCCAGCAGCCCCGGGACAGCCTCCTACGAGCAGTACGTC. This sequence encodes CASSPGTASYEQYV.

The CDR3 bases are TGCAGCGTTGATTACCGACGGGCGGAGGAGGAGTTGAATGAGCAGTTCTTC. Its translation: CSVDYRRAEEELNEQFF. This chain links TRBV29-1 with TRBJ2-1, with D possibly TRBD2 on 5 matching bases. V dropped 3 bases and J dropped 7 bases, with 25 bases sitting between them. The CDR3 sequence is 17 residues long. Germline V gene sequence: CDR1 SQVTM, CDR2 ANQGSEA.

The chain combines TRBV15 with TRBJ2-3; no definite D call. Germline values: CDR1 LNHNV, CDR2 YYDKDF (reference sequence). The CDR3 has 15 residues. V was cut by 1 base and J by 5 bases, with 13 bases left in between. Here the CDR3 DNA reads TGTGCCACCAGCAGAGTAGGTGATAGCCGAGATACGCAGTATTTT. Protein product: CATSRVGDSRDTQYF.

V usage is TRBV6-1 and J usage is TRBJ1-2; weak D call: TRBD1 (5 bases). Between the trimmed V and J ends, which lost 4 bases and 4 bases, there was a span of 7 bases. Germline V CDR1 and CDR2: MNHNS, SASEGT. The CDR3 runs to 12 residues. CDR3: CASSVQVYGYTF. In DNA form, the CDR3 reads TGTGCCAGCAGTGTACAGGTCTATGGCTACACCTTC.

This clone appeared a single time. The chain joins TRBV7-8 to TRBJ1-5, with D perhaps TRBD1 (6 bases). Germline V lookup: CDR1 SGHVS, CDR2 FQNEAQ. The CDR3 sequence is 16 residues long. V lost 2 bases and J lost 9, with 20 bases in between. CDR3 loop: CASSLMGAPKDRPQHF. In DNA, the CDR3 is TGTGCCAGCAGCTTAATGGGGGCGCCCAAAGATCGGCCCCAGCATTTT. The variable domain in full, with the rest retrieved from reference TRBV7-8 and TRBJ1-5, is GAGVSQSPRYKVAKRGQDVALRCDPISGHVSLFWYQQALGQGPEFLTYFQNEAQLDKSGLPSDRFFAERPEGSVSTLKIQRTQQEDSAVYLCASSLMGAPKDRPQHFGDGTRLSIL.

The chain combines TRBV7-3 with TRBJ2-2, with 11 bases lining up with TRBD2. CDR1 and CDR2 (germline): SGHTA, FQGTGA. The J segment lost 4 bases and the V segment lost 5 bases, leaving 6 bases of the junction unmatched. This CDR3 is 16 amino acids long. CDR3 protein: CASSPLAGGVTGELFF. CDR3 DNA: TGTGCCAGCAGCCCTCTAGCGGGGGGAGTCACCGGGGAGCTGTTTTTT.

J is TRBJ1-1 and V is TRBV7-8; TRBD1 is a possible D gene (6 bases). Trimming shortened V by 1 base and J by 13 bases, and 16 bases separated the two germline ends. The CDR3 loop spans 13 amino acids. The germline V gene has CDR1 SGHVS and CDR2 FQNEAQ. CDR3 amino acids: CASSLVLTGKNFF. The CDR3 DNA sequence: TGTGCCAGCAGCTTAGTCCTTACAGGGAAAAATTTCTTT.

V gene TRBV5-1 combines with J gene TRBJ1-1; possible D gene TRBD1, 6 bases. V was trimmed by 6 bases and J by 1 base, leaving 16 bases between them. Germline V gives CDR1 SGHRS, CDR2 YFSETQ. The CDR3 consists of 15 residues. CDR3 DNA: TGCGCCAGCACCCACAGGGAGGGGGGGAACACTGAAGCTTTCTTT. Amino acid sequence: CASTHREGGNTEAFF. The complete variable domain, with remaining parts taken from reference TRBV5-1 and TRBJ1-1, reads KAGVTQTPRYLIKTRGQQVTLSCSPISGHRSVSWYQQTPGQGLQFLFEYFSETQRNKGNFPGRFSGRQFSNSRSEMNVSTLELGDSALYLCASTHREGGNTEAFFGQGTRLTVV.

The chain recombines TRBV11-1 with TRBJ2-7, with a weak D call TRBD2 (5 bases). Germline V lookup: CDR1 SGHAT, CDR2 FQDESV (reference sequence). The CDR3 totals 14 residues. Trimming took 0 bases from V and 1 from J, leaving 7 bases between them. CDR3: CASSLAGSSYEQYV. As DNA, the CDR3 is TGTGCCAGCAGCTTAGCGGGGAGTTCCTACGAGCAGTACGTC.

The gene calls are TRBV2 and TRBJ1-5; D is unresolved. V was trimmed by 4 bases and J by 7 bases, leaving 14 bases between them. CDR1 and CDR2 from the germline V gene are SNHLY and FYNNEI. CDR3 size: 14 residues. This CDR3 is CASSGRRENQPQHF. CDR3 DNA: TGTGCCAGCAGTGGGCGACGGGAAAACCAGCCCCAGCATTTT.

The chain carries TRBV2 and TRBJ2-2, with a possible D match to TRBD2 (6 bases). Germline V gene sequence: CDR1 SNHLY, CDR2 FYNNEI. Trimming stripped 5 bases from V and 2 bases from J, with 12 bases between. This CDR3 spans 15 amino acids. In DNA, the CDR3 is TGTGCCAGCAGTCGGGACTCCAGAAACACCGGGGAGCTGTTTTTT. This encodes CASSRDSRNTGELFF. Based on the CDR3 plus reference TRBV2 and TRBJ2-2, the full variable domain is EPEVTQTPSHQVTQMGQEVILRCVPISNHLYFYWYRQILGQKVEFLVSFYNNEISEKSEIFDDQFSVERPDGSNFTLKIRSTKLEDSAMYFCASSRDSRNTGELFFGEGSRLTVL.

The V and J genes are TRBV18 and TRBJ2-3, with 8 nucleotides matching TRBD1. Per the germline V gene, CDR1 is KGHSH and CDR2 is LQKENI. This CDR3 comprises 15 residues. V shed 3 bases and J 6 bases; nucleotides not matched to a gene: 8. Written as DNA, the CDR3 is TGTGCCAGCTCACCTAGACAGGGGAGCCAGGATACGCAGTATTTT. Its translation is CASSPRQGSQDTQYF. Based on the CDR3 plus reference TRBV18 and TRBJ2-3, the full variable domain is NAGVMQNPRHLVRRRGQEARLRCSPMKGHSHVYWYRQLPEEGLKFMVYLQKENIIDESGMPKERFSAEFPKEGPSILRIQQVVRGDSAAYFCASSPRQGSQDTQYFGPGTRLTVL.

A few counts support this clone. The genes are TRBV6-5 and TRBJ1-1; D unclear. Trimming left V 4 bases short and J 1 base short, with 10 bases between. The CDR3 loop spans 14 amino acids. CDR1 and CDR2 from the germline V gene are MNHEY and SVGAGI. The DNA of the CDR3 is TGTGCCAGCAGTTCCCCACATTCGAACACTGAAGCTTTCTTT. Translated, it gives CASSSPHSNTEAFF.

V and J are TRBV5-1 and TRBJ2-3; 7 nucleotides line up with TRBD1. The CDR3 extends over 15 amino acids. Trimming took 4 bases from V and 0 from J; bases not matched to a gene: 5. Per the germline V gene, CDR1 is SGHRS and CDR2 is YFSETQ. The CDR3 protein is CASSGTTGSTDTQYF. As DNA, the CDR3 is TGCGCCAGCAGCGGGACGACAGGGAGCACAGATACGCAGTATTTT.

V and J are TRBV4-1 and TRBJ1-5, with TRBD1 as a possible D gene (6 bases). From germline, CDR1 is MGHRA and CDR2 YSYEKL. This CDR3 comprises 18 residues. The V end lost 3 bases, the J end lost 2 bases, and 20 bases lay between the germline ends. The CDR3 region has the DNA TGCGCCAGCAGCCAGGGAATACAGGGTGGGTCGGGCAATCAGCCCCAGCATTTT. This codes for CASSQGIQGGSGNQPQHF.

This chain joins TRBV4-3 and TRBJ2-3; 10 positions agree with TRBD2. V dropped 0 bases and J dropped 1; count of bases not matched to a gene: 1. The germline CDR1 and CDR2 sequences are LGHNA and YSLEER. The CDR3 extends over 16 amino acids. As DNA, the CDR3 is TGCGCCAGCAGCCAAGATCTAGCGGGGGGCACAGATACGCAGTATTTT. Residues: CASSQDLAGGTDTQYF.

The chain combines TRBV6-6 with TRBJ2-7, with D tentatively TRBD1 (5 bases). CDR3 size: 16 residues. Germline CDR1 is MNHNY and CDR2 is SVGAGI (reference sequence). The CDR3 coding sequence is TGTACCAGCAGTTACTCTTTGGCAGGGCAAACCTACGAGCAGTACGTC. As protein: CTSSYSLAGQTYEQYV.